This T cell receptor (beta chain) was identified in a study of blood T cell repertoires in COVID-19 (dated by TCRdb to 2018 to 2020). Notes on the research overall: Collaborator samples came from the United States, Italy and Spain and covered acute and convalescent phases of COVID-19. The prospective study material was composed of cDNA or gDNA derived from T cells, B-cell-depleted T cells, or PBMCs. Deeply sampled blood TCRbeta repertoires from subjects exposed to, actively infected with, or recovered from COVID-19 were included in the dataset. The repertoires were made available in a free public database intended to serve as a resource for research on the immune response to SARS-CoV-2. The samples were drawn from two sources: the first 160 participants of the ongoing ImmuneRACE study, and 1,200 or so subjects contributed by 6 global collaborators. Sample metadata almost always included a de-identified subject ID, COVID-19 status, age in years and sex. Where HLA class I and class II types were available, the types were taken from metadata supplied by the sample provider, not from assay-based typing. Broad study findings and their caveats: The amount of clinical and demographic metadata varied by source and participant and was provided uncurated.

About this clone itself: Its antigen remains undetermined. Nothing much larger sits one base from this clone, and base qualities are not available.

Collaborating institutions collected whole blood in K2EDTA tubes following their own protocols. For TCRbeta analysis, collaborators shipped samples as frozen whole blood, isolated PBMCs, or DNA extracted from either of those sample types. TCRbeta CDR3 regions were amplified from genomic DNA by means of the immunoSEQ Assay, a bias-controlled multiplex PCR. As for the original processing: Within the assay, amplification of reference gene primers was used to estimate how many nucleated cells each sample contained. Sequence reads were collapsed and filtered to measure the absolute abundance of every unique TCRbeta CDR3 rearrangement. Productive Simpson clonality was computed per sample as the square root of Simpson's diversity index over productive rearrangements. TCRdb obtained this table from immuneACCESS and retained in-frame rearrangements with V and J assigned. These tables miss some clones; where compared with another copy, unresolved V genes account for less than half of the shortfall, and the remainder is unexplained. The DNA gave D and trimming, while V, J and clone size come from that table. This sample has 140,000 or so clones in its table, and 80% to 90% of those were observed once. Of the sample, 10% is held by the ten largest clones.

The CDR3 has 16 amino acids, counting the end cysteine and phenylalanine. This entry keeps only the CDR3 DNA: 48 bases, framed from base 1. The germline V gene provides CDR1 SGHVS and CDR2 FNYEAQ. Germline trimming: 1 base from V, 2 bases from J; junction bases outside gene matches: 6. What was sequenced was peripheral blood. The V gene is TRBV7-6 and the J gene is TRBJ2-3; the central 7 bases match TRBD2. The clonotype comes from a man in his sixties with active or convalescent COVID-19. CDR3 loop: CASSLGPRGNTDTQYF. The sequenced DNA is TGTGCCAGCAGCTTAGGGCCGCGGGGGAACACAGATACGCAGTATTTT.